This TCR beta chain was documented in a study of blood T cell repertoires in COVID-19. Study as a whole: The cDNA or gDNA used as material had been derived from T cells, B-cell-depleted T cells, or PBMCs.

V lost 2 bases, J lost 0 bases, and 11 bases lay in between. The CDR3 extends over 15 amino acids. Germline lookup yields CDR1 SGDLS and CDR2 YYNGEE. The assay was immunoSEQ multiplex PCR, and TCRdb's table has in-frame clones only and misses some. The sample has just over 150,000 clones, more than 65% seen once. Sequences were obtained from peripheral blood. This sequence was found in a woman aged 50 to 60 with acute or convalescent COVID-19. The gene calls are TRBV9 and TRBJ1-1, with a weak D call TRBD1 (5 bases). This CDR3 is CASSVSGLMNTEAFF. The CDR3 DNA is TGTGCCAGCAGCGTTTCGGGACTCATGAACACTGAAGCTTTCTTT. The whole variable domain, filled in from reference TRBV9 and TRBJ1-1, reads DSGVTQTPKHLITATGQRVTLRCSPRSGDLSVYWYQQSLDQGLQFLIQYYNGEERAKGNILERFSAQQFPDLHSELNLSSLELGDSALYFCASSVSGLMNTEAFFGQGTRLTVV.